These T cell receptor beta chains were read from a single sample in a study of identical twins. TCRdb reprocessed the 5' RACE reads via MiXCR and lists one record per CDR3 protein. The data contain roughly 1.6 million distinct CDR3 sequences, roughly a third of them seen just once; the ten biggest clones take up approximately 0.29%. The sample taken for sequencing was cord blood. The receptors stem from a newborn girl in good health. CDR3s include the opening cysteine and the closing phenylalanine or tryptophan. D genes are given only for firm matches. Only part of the rows carry a size: once, few, many, or a class if the clone is expanded.

d_gene: .; j_gene: TRBJ2-5; abundance: .; v_gene: TRBV3-1; CDR3aa: CASSHRREFDNEQYF; CDR3nt: TGTGCCAGCAGCCACAGACGGGAATTCGACAATGAGCAGTACTTC
d_gene: .; j_gene: TRBJ1-6; abundance: few; v_gene: TRBV20-1; CDR3aa: CTTRSSYNSPLHF; CDR3nt: TGCACGACAAGGAGCTCCTATAATTCACCCCTCCACTTT
d_gene: TRBD2; j_gene: TRBJ2-1; abundance: .; v_gene: TRBV20-1; CDR3aa: CSAGTSAYDEQFF; CDR3nt: TGCAGTGCCGGGACTAGCGCATACGATGAGCAGTTCTTC
d_gene: TRBD2; j_gene: TRBJ2-3; abundance: few; v_gene: TRBV7-2; CDR3aa: CASSLGLAGTHDTQYF; CDR3nt: TGTGCCAGCAGCTTAGGACTAGCGGGAACCCACGATACGCAGTATTTT
d_gene: .; j_gene: TRBJ1-6; abundance: .; v_gene: TRBV5-1; CDR3aa: CASSLTVSNSPLHF; CDR3nt: TGCGCCAGCAGCTTGACAGTCTCAAATTCACCCCTCCACTTT
d_gene: TRBD2; j_gene: TRBJ2-5; abundance: many; v_gene: TRBV20-1; CDR3aa: CSARNSGRTSETQYF; CDR3nt: TGCAGTGCTAGAAATAGCGGGAGGACATCAGAGACCCAGTACTTC
d_gene: .; j_gene: TRBJ2-5; abundance: few; v_gene: TRBV25-1; CDR3aa: CASSELRIGQETQYF; CDR3nt: TGTGCCAGCAGTGAATTACGAATCGGACAAGAGACCCAGTACTTC
d_gene: .; j_gene: TRBJ1-4; abundance: .; v_gene: TRBV11-1; CDR3aa: CASSLRQETTNEKLFF; CDR3nt: TGTGCCAGCAGCTTACGACAGGAAACAACTAATGAAAAACTGTTTTTT
d_gene: .; j_gene: TRBJ1-1; abundance: .; v_gene: TRBV13; CDR3aa: CASSLDPEGTEAFF; CDR3nt: TGTGCCAGCAGCTTAGATCCGGAAGGCACTGAAGCTTTCTTT
d_gene: TRBD1; j_gene: TRBJ1-2; abundance: .; v_gene: TRBV7-9; CDR3aa: CASSEGTGIMNSNGYTF; CDR3nt: TGTGCCAGCAGCGAAGGGACAGGGATCATGAATTCGAACGGCTACACCTTC
d_gene: .; j_gene: TRBJ2-3; abundance: few; v_gene: TRBV7-8; CDR3aa: CASSLFLATQYF; CDR3nt: TGTGCCAGCAGCCTCTTTCTTGCTACGCAGTATTTT
d_gene: .; j_gene: TRBJ2-7; abundance: few; v_gene: TRBV13; CDR3aa: CASSPGVLTYEQYF; CDR3nt: TGTGCCAGCAGCCCTGGAGTCTTGACCTACGAGCAGTACTTC
d_gene: TRBD1; j_gene: TRBJ1-2; abundance: .; v_gene: TRBV20-1; CDR3aa: CSARAPWTGLYGYTF; CDR3nt: TGCAGTGCTAGAGCACCTTGGACAGGGCTCTATGGCTACACCTTC
d_gene: .; j_gene: TRBJ2-7; abundance: .; v_gene: TRBV3-1; CDR3aa: CASSPIMGSYEQYF; CDR3nt: TGTGCCAGCAGCCCCATTATGGGTTCCTACGAGCAGTACTTC
d_gene: .; j_gene: TRBJ2-3; abundance: few; v_gene: TRBV19; CDR3aa: CASSIAASSTTDTQYF; CDR3nt: TGTGCCAGTAGTATAGCCGCTAGTTCGACCACAGATACGCAGTATTTT
d_gene: TRBD2; j_gene: TRBJ2-7; abundance: .; v_gene: TRBV5-1; CDR3aa: CASSLEASGGNEQYF; CDR3nt: TGCGCCAGCAGCTTGGAGGCTAGCGGGGGCAACGAGCAGTACTTC
d_gene: .; j_gene: TRBJ1-1; abundance: .; v_gene: TRBV5-1; CDR3aa: CASSFLQGNTEAFF; CDR3nt: TGCGCCAGCAGCTTTCTACAGGGGAACACTGAAGCTTTCTTT
d_gene: .; j_gene: TRBJ2-7; abundance: .; v_gene: TRBV27; CDR3aa: CASSWGDSPYNEQYF; CDR3nt: TGTGCCAGCAGTTGGGGGGACTCTCCCTACAATGAGCAGTACTTC
d_gene: .; j_gene: TRBJ2-7; abundance: few; v_gene: TRBV4-2; CDR3aa: CASSQVARSSYNEQYF; CDR3nt: TGTGCCAGCAGCCAAGTCGCTAGGAGCTCCTACAATGAGCAGTACTTC
d_gene: TRBD1; j_gene: TRBJ1-1; abundance: .; v_gene: TRBV11-2; CDR3aa: CASSLDGQGDTEAFF; CDR3nt: TGTGCCAGCAGCTTAGATGGACAGGGGGACACTGAAGCTTTCTTT
d_gene: .; j_gene: TRBJ2-5; abundance: .; v_gene: TRBV4-3; CDR3aa: CASSQDWWDETQYF; CDR3nt: TGCGCCAGCAGCCAAGATTGGTGGGACGAGACCCAGTACTTC
d_gene: .; j_gene: TRBJ2-7; abundance: few; v_gene: TRBV5-1; CDR3aa: CASSLRTKSYEQYF; CDR3nt: TGCGCCAGCAGCTTGCGGACAAAATCCTACGAGCAGTACTTC
d_gene: .; j_gene: TRBJ2-1; abundance: .; v_gene: TRBV14; CDR3aa: CASSQKMLAEYNEQFF; CDR3nt: TGTGCCAGCAGCCAGAAGATGTTAGCAGAATACAATGAGCAGTTCTTC
d_gene: .; j_gene: TRBJ2-3; abundance: .; v_gene: TRBV12-3/TRBV12-4; CDR3aa: CASSLLGRTSTDTQYF; CDR3nt: TGTGCCAGCAGTTTACTGGGACGGACTAGCACAGATACGCAGTATTTT
d_gene: .; j_gene: TRBJ2-7; abundance: .; v_gene: TRBV20-1; CDR3aa: CSARDSVYEQYF; CDR3nt: TGCAGTGCGCGGGACTCAGTCTACGAGCAGTACTTC
d_gene: TRBD2; j_gene: TRBJ2-3; abundance: many; v_gene: TRBV3-1; CDR3aa: CASRLAGGSTDTQYF; CDR3nt: TGTGCCAGCAGACTAGCGGGGGGGTCCACAGATACGCAGTATTTT
d_gene: TRBD1; j_gene: TRBJ1-2; abundance: .; v_gene: TRBV20-1; CDR3aa: CSARDLLSRDRANHGYTF; CDR3nt: TGCAGTGCTAGAGATTTACTGTCCCGGGACAGGGCTAACCATGGCTACACCTTC
d_gene: .; j_gene: TRBJ2-1; abundance: few; v_gene: TRBV4-2; CDR3aa: CASSQVGGASSYNEQFF; CDR3nt: TGTGCCAGCAGCCAAGTTGGCGGGGCCAGCTCCTACAATGAGCAGTTCTTC
d_gene: TRBD2; j_gene: TRBJ2-1; abundance: .; v_gene: TRBV20-1; CDR3aa: CSARSSTSGFDNEQFF; CDR3nt: TGCAGTGCTAGATCATCGACTAGCGGGTTTGACAATGAGCAGTTCTTC
d_gene: TRBD2; j_gene: TRBJ2-5; abundance: few; v_gene: TRBV20-1; CDR3aa: CSALPRGAGTYNEQYF; CDR3nt: TGCAGTGCCCTACCTCGAGGAGCGGGAACCTACAATGAGCAGTACTTC
d_gene: .; j_gene: TRBJ2-1; abundance: .; v_gene: TRBV4-1; CDR3aa: CAGSLAKGKNYNEQFF; CDR3nt: TGCGCCGGCAGCCTCGCCAAGGGAAAAAACTACAATGAGCAGTTCTTC
d_gene: .; j_gene: TRBJ1-1; abundance: once; v_gene: TRBV5-5; CDR3aa: CASSLLGEPAFF; CDR3nt: TGTGCCAGCAGCTTGTTAGGGGAACCGGCTTTCTTT
d_gene: TRBD2; j_gene: TRBJ2-7; abundance: .; v_gene: TRBV2; CDR3aa: CASSEGLAGLSEQYF; CDR3nt: TGTGCCAGCAGTGAAGGACTAGCGGGATTAAGCGAGCAGTACTTC
d_gene: TRBD2; j_gene: TRBJ2-3; abundance: .; v_gene: TRBV28; CDR3aa: CASSLPGLAGGVQYF; CDR3nt: TGTGCCAGCAGTTTACCTGGACTAGCGGGGGGAGTGCAGTATTTT
d_gene: TRBD2; j_gene: TRBJ2-7; abundance: few; v_gene: TRBV25-1; CDR3aa: CASSEIAGAYEQYF; CDR3nt: TGTGCCAGCAGTGAGATAGCGGGAGCGTACGAGCAGTACTTC
d_gene: .; j_gene: TRBJ1-6; abundance: .; v_gene: TRBV2; CDR3aa: CASRPADSSHNSPLHF; CDR3nt: TGTGCCAGCCGACCAGCTGACAGCTCCCATAATTCACCCCTCCACTTT
d_gene: TRBD2; j_gene: TRBJ2-4; abundance: .; v_gene: TRBV15; CDR3aa: CATSRVALAGGKNIQYF; CDR3nt: TGTGCCACCAGCAGAGTCGCCCTAGCGGGAGGGAAAAACATTCAGTACTTC
d_gene: .; j_gene: TRBJ2-1; abundance: few; v_gene: TRBV12-3/TRBV12-4; CDR3aa: CASGAVASNEQFF; CDR3nt: TGTGCCAGCGGAGCCGTGGCGAGCAATGAGCAGTTCTTC
d_gene: .; j_gene: TRBJ2-7; abundance: .; v_gene: TRBV5-1; CDR3aa: CASSLFSNEQYF; CDR3nt: TGCGCCAGCAGCTTGTTTAGCAATGAGCAGTACTTC
d_gene: TRBD2; j_gene: TRBJ2-5; abundance: .; v_gene: TRBV28; CDR3aa: CASSSPPGGQETQYF; CDR3nt: TGTGCCAGCAGTTCTCCCCCGGGGGGTCAAGAGACCCAGTACTTC
d_gene: TRBD1; j_gene: TRBJ1-1; abundance: .; v_gene: TRBV7-9; CDR3aa: CASSWTGKGNTEAFF; CDR3nt: TGTGCCAGCAGCTGGACAGGGAAGGGAAACACTGAAGCTTTCTTT
d_gene: .; j_gene: TRBJ1-3; abundance: .; v_gene: TRBV10-3; CDR3aa: CAISESGNTIYF; CDR3nt: TGTGCCATCAGTGAGTCGGGAAACACCATATATTTT
d_gene: .; j_gene: TRBJ2-7; abundance: few; v_gene: TRBV12-3/TRBV12-4; CDR3aa: CASSLERQGRSYEQYF; CDR3nt: TGTGCCAGCAGTTTAGAACGCCAGGGTCGCAGCTACGAGCAGTACTTC
d_gene: TRBD2; j_gene: TRBJ2-3; abundance: .; v_gene: TRBV29-1; CDR3aa: CSVEELAGDRDTQYF; CDR3nt: TGCAGCGTTGAAGAACTAGCGGGGGACAGGGATACGCAGTATTTT
d_gene: TRBD2; j_gene: TRBJ2-7; abundance: .; v_gene: TRBV20-1; CDR3aa: CSAYTSGVFYEQYF; CDR3nt: TGCAGTGCATATACTAGCGGGGTTTTTTACGAGCAGTACTTC
d_gene: .; j_gene: TRBJ1-1; abundance: few; v_gene: TRBV2; CDR3aa: CASSGNLNTEAFF; CDR3nt: TGTGCCAGCAGTGGTAATTTGAACACTGAAGCTTTCTTT
d_gene: .; j_gene: TRBJ2-3; abundance: few; v_gene: TRBV7-2; CDR3aa: CASSLTVTSVGTDTQYF; CDR3nt: TGTGCCAGCAGCCTCACCGTTACCAGCGTGGGCACAGATACGCAGTATTTT
d_gene: TRBD2; j_gene: TRBJ2-1; abundance: .; v_gene: TRBV7-8; CDR3aa: CASSLGGSGRWQFF; CDR3nt: TGTGCCAGCAGCTTAGGTGGTAGCGGGAGATGGCAGTTCTTC
d_gene: .; j_gene: TRBJ1-2; abundance: few; v_gene: TRBV20-1; CDR3aa: CSAGRHPGKYGYTF; CDR3nt: TGCAGTGCTGGTAGACATCCCGGGAAGTATGGCTACACCTTC
d_gene: TRBD1; j_gene: TRBJ1-2; abundance: few; v_gene: TRBV6-5; CDR3aa: CASRTGGGGYTF; CDR3nt: TGTGCCAGCAGAACAGGGGGAGGTGGCTACACCTTC
d_gene: TRBD1; j_gene: TRBJ1-1; abundance: few; v_gene: TRBV29-1; CDR3aa: CSVRWTGVNTEAFF; CDR3nt: TGCAGCGTACGATGGACAGGGGTGAACACTGAAGCTTTCTTT
d_gene: TRBD2; j_gene: TRBJ2-1; abundance: few; v_gene: TRBV6-2/TRBV6-3; CDR3aa: CASSPSTSGKTEQFF; CDR3nt: TGTGCCAGCAGTCCTTCGACTAGCGGGAAAACTGAGCAGTTCTTC
d_gene: .; j_gene: TRBJ1-5; abundance: .; v_gene: TRBV12-3/TRBV12-4; CDR3aa: CASSTQDLAHQPQHF; CDR3nt: TGTGCCAGCAGTACTCAGGACTTGGCCCATCAGCCCCAGCATTTT